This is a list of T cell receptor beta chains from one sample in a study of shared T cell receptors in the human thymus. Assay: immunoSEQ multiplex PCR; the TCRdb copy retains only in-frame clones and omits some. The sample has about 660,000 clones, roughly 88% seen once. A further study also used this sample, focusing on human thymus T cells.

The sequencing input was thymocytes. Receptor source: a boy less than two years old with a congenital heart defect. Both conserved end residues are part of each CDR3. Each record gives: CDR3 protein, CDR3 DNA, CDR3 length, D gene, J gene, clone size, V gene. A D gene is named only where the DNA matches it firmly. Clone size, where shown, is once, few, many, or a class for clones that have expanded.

CASSKVDTLNYGYTF | TGTGCCAGCAGTAAAGTGGACACCCTTAACTATGGCTACACCTTC | 15 | NA | TRBJ1-2 | NA | TRBV6-1
CASSQKRGGRAEETQYF | TGCGCCAGCAGCCAAAAGCGCGGCGGGAGGGCCGAGGAGACCCAGTACTTC | 17 | TRBD2 | TRBJ2-5 | NA | TRBV4-1
CASSFKGGLYNEQFF | TGTGCCAGCAGCTTTAAGGGGGGGCTCTACAATGAGCAGTTCTTC | 15 | NA | TRBJ2-1 | NA | TRBV7-9
CASSQDPNTGELFF | TGCGCCAGCAGCCAAGACCCAAACACCGGGGAGCTGTTTTTT | 14 | NA | TRBJ2-2 | NA | TRBV4-3
CASSNDKSTDTQYF | TGTGCCAGTAGTAACGACAAGAGCACAGATACGCAGTATTTT | 14 | NA | TRBJ2-3 | NA | TRBV19
CASSYLAGGEQFF | TGTGCCAGCAGTTACCTAGCGGGAGGCGAGCAGTTCTTC | 13 | TRBD2 | TRBJ2-1 | NA | TRBV6-5
CASSLVGTGDDYEQYF | TGTGCCAGCAGCTTAGTAGGTACGGGAGACGACTACGAGCAGTACTTC | 16 | NA | TRBJ2-7 | NA | TRBV11-2
CASNYRDHTEAFF | TGTGCCAGCAATTACAGGGATCACACTGAAGCTTTCTTT | 13 | NA | TRBJ1-1 | NA | TRBV6-1
CATQQGHQPQHF | TGTGCCACCCAGCAGGGACACCAGCCCCAGCATTTT | 12 | NA | TRBJ1-5 | NA | TRBV15
CASSEESTTRGPQHF | TGTGCCAGCAGTGAAGAGAGCACCACTCGAGGTCCCCAGCATTTT | 15 | NA | TRBJ1-5 | NA | TRBV6-1
CASSRLAGNNQPQHF | TGCGCCAGCAGCCGCTTGGCGGGGAACAATCAGCCCCAGCATTTT | 15 | NA | TRBJ1-5 | once | TRBV4-3
CASRETGGLSYNEQFF | TGTGCCAGCAGGGAAACAGGGGGTCTCTCCTACAATGAGCAGTTCTTC | 16 | TRBD1 | TRBJ2-1 | once | TRBV2
CASPRANTEAFF | TGTGCCAGCCCCCGCGCGAACACTGAAGCTTTCTTT | 12 | NA | TRBJ1-1 | NA | TRBV27
CASSVNAGSQLGNTQYF | TGTGCCAGCAGCGTGAACGCTGGGAGCCAGCTCGGAAATACGCAGTATTTT | 17 | NA | TRBJ2-3 | NA | TRBV9